This TCR beta chain was captured in a study of shared clonotypes between healthy human individuals. On sorted subsets, replicate PCRs used 200 to 250 ng DNA, or roughly 30,000 T cell genomes. Using immunoSEQ multiplex PCR, the repertoire was profiled, and TCRdb retains in-frame clones only, with some absent. The sample holds around 720,000 clones; around 73% are singletons and the top ten take around 2%. The table lists this clone with a count of one. Between the trimmed V and J ends, which lost 0 bases and 1 base, there was a span of 9 bases. CDR1 and CDR2 from the germline V gene are SGHDN and FVKESK. The CDR3 is 16 amino acids.

The V gene is TRBV14, the J gene TRBJ2-2, with no clear D. Sequenced input: memory CD4+ T cells sorted from blood. Stated subset: CD45RA-negative fraction. The TCR comes from a woman in her 30s in good health. The CDR3 coding sequence is TGTGCCAGCAGCCAAGAGGTCTACCGGAACACCGGGGAGCTGTTTTTT. It yields the protein CASSQEVYRNTGELFF.